This TCR beta chain is from a study of blood T cell repertoires in COVID-19. On the study more broadly: Italy, Spain and the United States were the sources of the convalescent and acute COVID-19 samples. PBMCs, B-cell-depleted T cells, or T cells provided the cDNA or gDNA that made up the material.

V was shortened by 3 bases and J by 1 base, with 4 bases between the two germline ends. CDR1 is SEHNR and CDR2 is FQNEAQ in the germline V gene (reference sequence). This CDR3 spans 13 amino acids. Study processing details: Amplified reference gene primers provided the basis for estimating nucleated cell counts. Repertoires were generated with immunoSEQ multiplex PCR, while TCRdb's copy carries only in-frame clones and drops some. Clone size and the V and J calls come from that table; the DNA yielded D and trimming. This repertoire shows 40,000 to 55,000 clones, about four fifths found once; its top ten account for roughly 4.8%. This clone showed up just a few times.

The chain uses TRBV7-9 and TRBJ1-5, with D hard to call. Sequences were obtained from peripheral blood. This TCR derives from a human donor in a cohort sampled during active COVID-19. In nucleotides, the CDR3 is TGTGCCAGCAGCTTTCGGAGCAATCAGCCCCAGCATTTT. Protein product: CASSFRSNQPQHF.